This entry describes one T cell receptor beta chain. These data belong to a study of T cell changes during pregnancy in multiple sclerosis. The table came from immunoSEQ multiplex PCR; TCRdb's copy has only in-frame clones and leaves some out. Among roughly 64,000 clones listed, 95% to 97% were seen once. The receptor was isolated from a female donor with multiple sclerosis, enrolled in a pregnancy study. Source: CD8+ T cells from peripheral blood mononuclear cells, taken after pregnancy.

The DNA of the CDR3 is TGTGCCAGCGCAACCGGGACTAGCGGGAATAATGAGCAGTTCTTC. Protein product: CASATGTSGNNEQFF. The chain is built from TRBV27 and TRBJ2-1; 13 nucleotides line up with TRBD2. This CDR3 has 15 residues. V gave up 8 bases and J gave up 7 bases; unmatched junction bases: 8. Germline CDR1 and CDR2: MNHEY and SMNVEV (reference sequence).